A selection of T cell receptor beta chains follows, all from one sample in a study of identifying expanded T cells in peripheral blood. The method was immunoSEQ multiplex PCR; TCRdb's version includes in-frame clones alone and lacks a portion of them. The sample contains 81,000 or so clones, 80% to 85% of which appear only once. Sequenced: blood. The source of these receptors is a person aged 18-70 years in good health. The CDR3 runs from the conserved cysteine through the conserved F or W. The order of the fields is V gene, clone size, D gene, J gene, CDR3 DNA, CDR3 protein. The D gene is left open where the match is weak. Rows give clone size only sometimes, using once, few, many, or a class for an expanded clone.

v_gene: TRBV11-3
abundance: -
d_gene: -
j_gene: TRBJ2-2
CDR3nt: TGTGCCAGCAGCTTAGATCCGGCCGCCGGGGAGCTGTTTTTT
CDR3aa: CASSLDPAAGELFF

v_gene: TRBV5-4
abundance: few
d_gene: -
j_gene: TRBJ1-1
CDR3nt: TGTGCCAGCAGCTTCGATCCCCCCATGAACACTGAAGCTTTCTTT
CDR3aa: CASSFDPPMNTEAFF

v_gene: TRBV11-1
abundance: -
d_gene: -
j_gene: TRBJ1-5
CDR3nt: TGTGCCAGCAGCCCGACAAGAGGGCAGCCCCAGCATTTT
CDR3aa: CASSPTRGQPQHF

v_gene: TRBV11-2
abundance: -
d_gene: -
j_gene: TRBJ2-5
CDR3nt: TGTGCCAGCAGCTTAGGTGGGGGAATGGAGACCCAGTACTTC
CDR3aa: CASSLGGGMETQYF

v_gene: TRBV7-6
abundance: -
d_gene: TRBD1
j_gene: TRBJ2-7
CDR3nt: TGTGCCAGCAGCTTAGCCGGGACAGGGAACGACGAGCAGTACTTC
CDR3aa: CASSLAGTGNDEQYF

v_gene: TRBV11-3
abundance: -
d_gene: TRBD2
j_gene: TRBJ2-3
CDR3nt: TGTGCCAGCAGCCCCCGGACTAGCGGGAACCTCACAGATACGCAGTATTTT
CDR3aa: CASSPRTSGNLTDTQYF

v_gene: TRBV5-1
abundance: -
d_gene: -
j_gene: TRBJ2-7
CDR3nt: TGCGCCAGCAGCTCGGACGCTCGGGACTACGAGCAGTACTTC
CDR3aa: CASSSDARDYEQYF

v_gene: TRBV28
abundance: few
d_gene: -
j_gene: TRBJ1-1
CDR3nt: TGTGCCAGCAGTCCATCTCAGGGAATTGGCTTGGCTTTCTTT
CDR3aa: CASSPSQGIGLAFF

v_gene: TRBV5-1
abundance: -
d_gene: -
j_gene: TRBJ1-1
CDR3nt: TGCGCCAGCAGCTCCAGCGGGAACACTGAAGCTTTCTTT
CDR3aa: CASSSSGNTEAFF

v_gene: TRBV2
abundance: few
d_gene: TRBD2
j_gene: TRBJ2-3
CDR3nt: TGTGCCAGCAGTAAGGGACTAGCGGGAGCGAGGTTCTACACAGATACGCAGTATTTT
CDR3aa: CASSKGLAGARFYTDTQYF

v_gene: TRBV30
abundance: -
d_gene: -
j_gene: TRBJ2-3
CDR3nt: TGTGCCTGGAGTCAAGGGGGGGCCGGAGATACGCAGTATTTT
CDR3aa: CAWSQGGAGDTQYF

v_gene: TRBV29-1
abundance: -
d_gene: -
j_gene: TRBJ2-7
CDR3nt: TGCAGCGTTGAAGATCCAGGGGAGGACTACGAGCAGTACTTC
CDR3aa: CSVEDPGEDYEQYF

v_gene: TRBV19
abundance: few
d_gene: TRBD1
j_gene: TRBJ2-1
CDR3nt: TGTGCCAGTAGTATGGGGACAGGGGTTACTGAGCAGTTCTTC
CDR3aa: CASSMGTGVTEQFF

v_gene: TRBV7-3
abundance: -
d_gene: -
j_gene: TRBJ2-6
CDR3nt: TGTGCCAGCAGCGCCCCGCTGTCAGGCGCGGTCAGCTCTGGGGCCAACGTCCTGACTTTC
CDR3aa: CASSAPLSGAVSSGANVLTF

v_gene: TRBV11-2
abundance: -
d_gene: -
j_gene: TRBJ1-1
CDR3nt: TGTGCCAGCAGCTTAAGGGGGACATTGAACACTGAAGCTTTCTTT
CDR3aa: CASSLRGTLNTEAFF

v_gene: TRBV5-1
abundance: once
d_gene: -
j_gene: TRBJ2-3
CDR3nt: TGCGCCAGCAGCTTGGCACTAGCCGCCACAGATACGCAGTATTTT
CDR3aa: CASSLALAATDTQYF

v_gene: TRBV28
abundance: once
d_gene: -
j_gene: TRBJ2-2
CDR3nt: TGTGCCAGCAGTTCGGGCAGCACCGGGGAGCTGTTTTTT
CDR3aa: CASSSGSTGELFF

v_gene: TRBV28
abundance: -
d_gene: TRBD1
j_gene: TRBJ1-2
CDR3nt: TGTGCCAGCAGGGACACCGGACAGGGAAGTAGGGGCTACACCTTC
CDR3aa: CASRDTGQGSRGYTF

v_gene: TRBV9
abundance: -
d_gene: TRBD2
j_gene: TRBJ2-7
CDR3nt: TGTGCCAGCAGCCCCAGGACTAGCGGGAGTCTGTACGAGCAGTACTTC
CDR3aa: CASSPRTSGSLYEQYF

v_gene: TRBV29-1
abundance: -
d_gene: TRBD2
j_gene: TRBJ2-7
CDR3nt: TGCAGCGTCCGACTAGCGGGAGGCAACGAGCAGTACTTC
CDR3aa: CSVRLAGGNEQYF

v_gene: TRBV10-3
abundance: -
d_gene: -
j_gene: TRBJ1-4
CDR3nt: TGTGCCATCACTGCAGAGGGGAAAGAAAAACTGTTTTTT
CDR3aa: CAITAEGKEKLFF

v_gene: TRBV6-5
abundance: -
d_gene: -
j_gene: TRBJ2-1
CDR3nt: TGTGCCAGCAGTTACTCGAATTGGTATGGGTCCAATGAGCAGTTCTTC
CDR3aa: CASSYSNWYGSNEQFF

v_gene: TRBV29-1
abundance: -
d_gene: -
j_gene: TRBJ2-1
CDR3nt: TGCAGCGTTGAAGATGGACTAAATGAGCAGTTCTTC
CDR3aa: CSVEDGLNEQFF

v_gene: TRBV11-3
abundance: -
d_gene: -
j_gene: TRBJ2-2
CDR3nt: TGTGCCAGCGGACGAGGGGGTATTGGGGACACCGGGGAGCTGTTTTTT
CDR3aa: CASGRGGIGDTGELFF

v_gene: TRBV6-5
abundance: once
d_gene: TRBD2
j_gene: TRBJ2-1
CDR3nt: TGTGCCAGCACCGAGGGACTAGCGGGAGGGAATGAGCAGTTCTTC
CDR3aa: CASTEGLAGGNEQFF

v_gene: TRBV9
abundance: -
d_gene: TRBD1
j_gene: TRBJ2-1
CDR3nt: TGTGCCAGCAGCCGGGACAGGTCTTTGGATGAGCAGTTCTTC
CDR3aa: CASSRDRSLDEQFF

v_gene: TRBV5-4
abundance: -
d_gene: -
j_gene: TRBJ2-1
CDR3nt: TGTGCCAGCAGCTTGGCGAGGGGCCAGTACAATGAGCAGTTCTTC
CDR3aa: CASSLARGQYNEQFF

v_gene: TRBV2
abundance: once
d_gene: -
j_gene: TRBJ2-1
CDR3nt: TGTGCCAGCAGTGTGGATCGGGAGACTGTTGAGCAGTTCTTC
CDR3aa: CASSVDRETVEQFF

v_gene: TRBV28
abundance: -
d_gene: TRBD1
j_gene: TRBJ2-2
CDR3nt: TGTGCCAGCAGTTTTACGGCCGGACAGGGGGCGGAGGACACCGGGGAGCTGTTTTTT
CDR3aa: CASSFTAGQGAEDTGELFF

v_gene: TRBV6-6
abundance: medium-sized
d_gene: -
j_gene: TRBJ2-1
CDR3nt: TGTGCCAGCAGCCCACCGGGCGGGGAGCAGTTCTTC
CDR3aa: CASSPPGGEQFF

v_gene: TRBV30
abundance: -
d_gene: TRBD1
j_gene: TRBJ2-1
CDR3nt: TGTGCCTGGATAGGACAGGTGGGTCACAATGAGCAGTTCTTC
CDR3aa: CAWIGQVGHNEQFF

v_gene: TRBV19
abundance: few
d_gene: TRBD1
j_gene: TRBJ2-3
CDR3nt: TGTGCCAGTAGTACTGTAGGGACAGGGTATCAAGATACGCAGTATTTT
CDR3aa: CASSTVGTGYQDTQYF

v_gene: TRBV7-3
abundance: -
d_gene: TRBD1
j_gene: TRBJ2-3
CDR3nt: TGTGCCAGCAGCTTAACTGGACAGGGGGGAACAGATACGCAGTATTTT
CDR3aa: CASSLTGQGGTDTQYF

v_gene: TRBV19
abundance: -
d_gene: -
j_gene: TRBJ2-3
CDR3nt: TGTGCCAGTAGGGAGGTGGGCAGCACAGATACGCAGTATTTT
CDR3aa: CASREVGSTDTQYF

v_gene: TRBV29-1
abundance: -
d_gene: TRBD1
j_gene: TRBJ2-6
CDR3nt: TGCAGCGTTGGGGGGACAGGGTCTGGGGCCAACGTCCTGACTTTC
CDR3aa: CSVGGTGSGANVLTF

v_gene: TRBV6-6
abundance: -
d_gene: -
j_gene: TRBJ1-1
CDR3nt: TGTGCCAGCAGTTATAGTTGGGAGACTGAAGCTTTCTTT
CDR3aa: CASSYSWETEAFF

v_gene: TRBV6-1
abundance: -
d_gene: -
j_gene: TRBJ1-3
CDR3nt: TGTGCCAGCAGTGAAGATGGTTCTGGGGGCCCTGGAAACACCATATATTTT
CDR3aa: CASSEDGSGGPGNTIYF

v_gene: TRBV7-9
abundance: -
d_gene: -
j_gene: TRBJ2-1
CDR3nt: TGTGCCAGCAGCCGGGACGGACCGAATGAGCAGTTCTTC
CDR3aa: CASSRDGPNEQFF

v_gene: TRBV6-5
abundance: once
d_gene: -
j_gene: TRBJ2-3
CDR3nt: TGTGCCAGCAGCCTAGGGGGTACGCAGTATTTT
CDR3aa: CASSLGGTQYF

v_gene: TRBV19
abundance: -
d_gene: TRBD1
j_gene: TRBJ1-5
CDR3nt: TGTGCCAGTAGTATTTTAGGTGTTCGACAGGGCTCAAGTCAGCCCCAGCATTTT
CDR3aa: CASSILGVRQGSSQPQHF

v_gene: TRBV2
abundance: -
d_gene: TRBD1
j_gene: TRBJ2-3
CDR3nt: TGTGCCAGCAGTGAATGGCAGGGGGCGCGTACAGATACGCAGTATTTT
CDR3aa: CASSEWQGARTDTQYF

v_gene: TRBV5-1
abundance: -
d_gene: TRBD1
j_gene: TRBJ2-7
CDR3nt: TGCGCCAGCAGCTACGGGACAGGGGACTACGAGCAGTACTTC
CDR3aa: CASSYGTGDYEQYF

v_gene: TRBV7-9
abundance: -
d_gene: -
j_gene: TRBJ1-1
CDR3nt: TGTGCCAGCACCTTACCTATCGCGGGCACTGAAGCTTTCTTT
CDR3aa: CASTLPIAGTEAFF

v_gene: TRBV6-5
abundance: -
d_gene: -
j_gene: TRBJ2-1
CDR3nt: TGTGCCAGCAGTCGACACCTCTCCTACAATGAGCAGTTCTTC
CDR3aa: CASSRHLSYNEQFF

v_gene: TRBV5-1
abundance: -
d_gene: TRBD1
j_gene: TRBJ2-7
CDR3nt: TGCGCCAGCAGCTTCACCGGACAGGGATACTACGAGCAGTACTTC
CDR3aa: CASSFTGQGYYEQYF

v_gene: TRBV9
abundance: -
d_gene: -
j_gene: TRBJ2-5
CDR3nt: TGTGCCAGCAGCGTAGGGCCAGGGGGGGAGGTCGAGACCCAGTACTTC
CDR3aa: CASSVGPGGEVETQYF

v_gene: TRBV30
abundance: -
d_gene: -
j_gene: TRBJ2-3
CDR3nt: TGTGCCCGGGCAGGGGATGGGCCAGATACGCAGTATTTT
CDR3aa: CARAGDGPDTQYF

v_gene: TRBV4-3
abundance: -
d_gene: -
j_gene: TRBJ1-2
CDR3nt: TGCGCCAGCAGCCAAGATCGGGGGCAACTCTATGGCTACACCTTC
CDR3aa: CASSQDRGQLYGYTF

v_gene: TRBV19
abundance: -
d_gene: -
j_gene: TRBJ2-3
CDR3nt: TGTGCCAGTAGTCGCCTGGGCAGGGGAGAAGCAGATACGCAGTATTTT
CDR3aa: CASSRLGRGEADTQYF